The 11 T cell receptor beta chains in this list originate from one sample, sequenced in a study of cytomegalovirus exposure and HLA in healthy donors. PCR employed 60 Vbeta and 13 Jbeta primers. The method was immunoSEQ multiplex PCR; TCRdb's version includes in-frame clones alone and lacks a portion of them. The table shows 90,000 to 130,000 clones, with around 83% occurring only once. The specimen was PBMCs. Receptors were obtained from a woman aged 55-75 years in good health and CMV-seropositive.

The J gene is TRBJ2-2, the V gene TRBV5-1; 8 bases map to TRBD1. Trimming removed 2 bases from V and 7 bases from J; junction bases left unmatched: 7. The CDR3 sequence is 15 residues long. Germline assignment: CDR1 SGHRS and CDR2 YFSETQ. The CDR3 spells CASSFGQGFNGELFF. CDR3 nucleotides: TGCGCCAGCAGCTTCGGACAGGGCTTTAACGGGGAGCTGTTTTTT. Filled out from reference TRBV5-1 and TRBJ2-2, the complete variable domain reads KAGVTQTPRYLIKTRGQQVTLSCSPISGHRSVSWYQQTPGQGLQFLFEYFSETQRNKGNFPGRFSGRQFSNSRSEMNVSTLELGDSALYLCASSFGQGFNGELFFGEGSRLTVL.

V gene TRBV6-5 combines with J gene TRBJ2-5; 10 nucleotides align to TRBD1. The J segment lost 5 bases and the V segment lost 1 base, leaving 4 bases of the junction unmatched. CDR1 and CDR2 (germline): MNHEY, SVGAGI. This CDR3 has 15 residues. As DNA, the CDR3 is TGTGCCAGCAGTTACTTAGGGGGACAGGGGGAGACCCAGTACTTC. It is translated as CASSYLGGQGETQYF.

The chain links TRBV5-1 to TRBJ1-2, with 9 bases fitting TRBD1. The V and J ends lost 4 bases and 6 bases, in that order; junction bases with no gene match: 7. The germline gives CDR1 SGHRS, CDR2 YFSETQ. This CDR3 has 14 amino acids. CDR3 nucleotides: TGCGCCAGCAGCCAAGACAGGGGGGGAGATGGCTACACCTTC. Amino acid sequence: CASSQDRGGDGYTF.

This rearrangement joins TRBV7-6 to TRBJ2-5; D perhaps matches TRBD2 (5 bases). This CDR3 is built from 12 residues. Germline V gene lookup returns CDR1 SGHVS and CDR2 FNYEAQ. Trimming removed 5 bases from V and 5 bases from J, with 9 bases in between. The CDR3 bases are TGTGCCAGCAGCCCGGGGATGGAGACCCAGTACTTC. This sequence encodes CASSPGMETQYF.

The J gene is TRBJ1-1, the V gene TRBV9, with a possible D match to TRBD1 (5 bases). This CDR3 has 13 amino acids. Trimming cost V 4 bases and J 2 bases, with 9 bases left between them. In germline, CDR1 is SGDLS, CDR2 YYNGEE. CDR3: CASSRDSNTEAFF. In nucleotides, the CDR3 is TGTGCCAGCAGCCGAGACAGTAACACTGAAGCTTTCTTT.

On this clone itself: Compared with germline, one end of the junction differs, possibly owing to a read error. This rearrangement joins TRBV7-9 to TRBJ2-1, with D perhaps matching TRBD2 (7 bases). There are 15 residues in the CDR3. Germline assignment: CDR1 SEHNR and CDR2 FQNEAQ (reference sequence). The CDR3 nucleotides read TGTTCCAGCAGCTTAGAGGGAGGGGGCTACAATGAGCAGTTCTTC. Residues: CSSSLEGGGYNEQFF. The full variable domain, in which reference TRBV7-9 and TRBJ2-1 provide the parts outside the CDR3, is DTGVSQNPRHKITKRGQNVTFRCDPISEHNRLYWYRQTLGQGPEFLTYFQNEAQLEKSRLLSDRFSAERPKGSFSTLEIQRTEQGDSAMYLCSSSLEGGGYNEQFFGPGTRLTVL.

This clone appeared once. This chain links TRBV18 with TRBJ1-3; 8 nucleotides align to TRBD1. Germline V gene data show CDR1 as KGHSH and CDR2 as LQKENI. The V gene end was trimmed by 3 bases and the J gene end by 4 bases; junction bases not matched to a gene: 5. CDR3 size: 15 residues. Here the CDR3 reads CASSPPTGAGNTIYF. CDR3 nucleotides: TGTGCCAGCTCACCGCCGACAGGGGCGGGAAACACCATATATTTT.

A remark on this clone: At one end, the junction sequence differs from germline, possibly due to a read error. The chain couples TRBV7-7 to TRBJ2-1, with TRBD2 matching 10 bases. CDR1 is SSHAT and CDR2 is FNYEAQ in the germline V gene (reference sequence). The CDR3 is made up of 15 amino acids. For the CDR3, the DNA is TGTGCTAGCAGCTTAGGGACTAGCGACTACAATGAGCAGTTCTTC. This sequence encodes CASSLGTSDYNEQFF. The variable domain in full, with the rest retrieved from reference TRBV7-7 and TRBJ2-1, is GAGVSQSPRYKVTKRGQDVTLRCDPISSHATLYWYQQALGQGPEFLTYFNYEAQPDKSGLPSDRFSAERPEGSISTLTIQRTEQRDSAMYRCASSLGTSDYNEQFFGPGTRLTVL.

CDR3: CAWSLVDNSPLHF. CDR3 coding DNA: TGTGCCTGGAGTTTGGTAGATAATTCACCCCTCCACTTT. The chain couples TRBV30 to TRBJ1-6, with D unresolved. The CDR3 sequence is 13 residues long. V dropped 2 bases and J dropped 5 bases, with 7 bases sitting between them. CDR1 and CDR2 from the germline V gene are GTSNPN and SVGIG (reference sequence).

J is TRBJ1-2 and V is TRBV6-4, with TRBD1 as a possible D gene (6 bases). Per germline, CDR1 MRHNA and CDR2 SNTAGT. This CDR3 is 12 amino acids long. Trimming took off 2 bases at V and 7 bases at J, with 8 bases between the two ends. The CDR3 coding sequence is TGTGCCAGCAGTGACAGGGGGATTGGCTACACCTTC. It is translated as CASSDRGIGYTF.

The V and J genes are TRBV19 and TRBJ2-2; TRBD2 aligns across 9 bases. Germline trimming cut 6 bases from V and 6 bases from J; bases unmatched to any gene: 8. The CDR3 sequence is 15 residues long. Germline-derived CDR1 and CDR2 are LNHDA and SQIVND (reference sequence). CDR3: CASRDSGRTAGELFF. In nucleotides, the CDR3 is TGTGCCAGTAGGGATAGCGGGAGAACAGCCGGGGAGCTGTTTTTT.